This record looks at one T cell receptor (beta chain) sequence and its context. This sample stems from a study of blood T cell repertoires in COVID-19. Study-wide background: Nucleic acid was either cDNA or gDNA, and it came from T cells, B-cell-depleted T cells, or PBMCs.

Sequencing used immunoSEQ multiplex PCR; TCRdb keeps in-frame clones, though not all of them. The sample shows 260,000 or so clones, approximately 87% of them seen only once. The sequenced sample was peripheral blood. The sequence came from a human donor in a cohort sampled during active COVID-19.

The CDR3 loop is CASSLNRGDTDTQYF. CDR3 bases: TGCGCCAGCAGCTTAAACAGGGGCGACACAGATACGCAGTATTTT. This chain links TRBV5-1 with TRBJ2-3; TRBD1 aligns across 7 bases. V was pared by 2 bases and J by 2 bases, with 5 bases of the junction left unmatched. CDR1 is SGHRS and CDR2 is YFSETQ in the germline V gene. The CDR3 is 15 residues long.